The 6 T cell receptor beta chains reported below all come from one sample, sequenced in a study of cytomegalovirus exposure and HLA in healthy donors. Primers: 60 Vbeta forward and 13 Jbeta reverse. Clones were sequenced by immunoSEQ multiplex PCR, and TCRdb holds only the in-frame ones, with some missing. The data hold roughly 220,000 clones, with approximately 80% observed a single time. The specimen was PBMCs. These receptors came from a man aged 30 to 39 in good health and CMV-seronegative.

The chain combines TRBV7-2 with TRBJ2-7, with 12 bases matching TRBD1. V dropped 7 bases and J dropped 4; count of bases not matched to a gene: 5. The CDR3 has 14 amino acids. CDR1 and CDR2 (germline): SGHTA, FQGNSA. This CDR3 reads CASKEGQGAYEQYF. CDR3 nucleotides: TGTGCCAGCAAAGAGGGACAGGGGGCGTACGAGCAGTACTTC.

The chain combines TRBV18 with TRBJ1-5; 7 bases are a match to TRBD1. The V and J ends lost 3 bases and 5 bases, in that order; junction bases with no gene match: 7. Germline CDR1 reads KGHSH; CDR2 reads LQKENI. The CDR3 is 15 residues long. The CDR3 nucleotides read TGTGCCAGCTCACCGATCGGGACAGATTATCAGCCCCAGCATTTT. Encoded protein: CASSPIGTDYQPQHF.

The rearrangement links TRBV11-2 to TRBJ2-3, with D possibly being TRBD1 (5 bases). This CDR3 comprises 12 residues. Per the germline V gene, CDR1 is SGHAT and CDR2 is FQNNGV. V was pared by 2 bases and J by 8 bases, with 8 bases between. CDR3 DNA: TGTGCCAGCAGCTTAAGTAGGGGTACGCAGTATTTT. It codes for CASSLSRGTQYF.

V gene TRBV13 combines with J gene TRBJ2-3; TRBD1 matches 7 bases. The CDR3 has 18 residues. The germline gives CDR1 PRHDT, CDR2 FYEKMQ (reference sequence). V gave up 4 bases and J gave up 2 bases; unmatched junction bases: 15. CDR3 DNA sequence: TGTGCCAGCAGCTCCGGGACAGACCCTACTTACTCCACAGATACGCAGTATTTT. This codes for CASSSGTDPTYSTDTQYF.

V gene TRBV6-5 combines with J gene TRBJ1-1; 10 bases agree with TRBD1. Germline V CDR1 and CDR2: MNHEY, SVGAGI. The J segment lost 2 bases and the V segment lost 7 bases, leaving 7 bases of the junction unmatched. The CDR3 extends over 15 amino acids. CDR3 region: CASNVDRGPNTEAFF. DNA for the CDR3: TGTGCCAGCAATGTCGACAGGGGGCCTAACACTGAAGCTTTCTTT.

The rearrangement joins TRBV6-1 to TRBJ1-4; tentatively, D is TRBD1 (5 bases). V lost 6 bases and J lost 0, with 11 bases in between. Germline V lookup: CDR1 MNHNS, CDR2 SASEGT. The CDR3 totals 15 residues. The CDR3 bases are TGTGCCAGCAGGGGGCGTCCCGCAACTAATGAAAAACTGTTTTTT. This gives the protein CASRGRPATNEKLFF.